This T cell receptor beta chain was obtained from a study of T cells in Graves' hyperthyroidism and ophthalmopathy. Researchers took RNA transcripts and amplified the TCR beta CDR3 regions from them. The HTBI primer set was used in a first-round RT-PCR of the TCR CDR3. TCRdb processed the multiplex PCR reads anew with MiXCR; each CDR3 protein has one entry. The sample yields approximately 200,000 distinct CDR3 sequences, around 19% seen once. This clonotype was seen a few times. Its antigen remains unknown. This clone may be a read error of a much larger clone one base away. Germline CDR1 reads SNHLY; CDR2 reads FYNNEI. CDR3 length equals 14 residues. Study-level points and caveats: In the blood, most expanded thyroid clonotypes above 0.001 appeared as well. By a 13 V-J model, ophthalmopathy was set apart from stable hyperthyroidism.

The sequence was collected from a middle-aged man with Graves' hyperthyroidism. The V call is TRBV2, the J call TRBJ2-2, with 8 bases lining up with TRBD1. Sequenced material: blood. The CDR3 DNA sequence: TGTGCCAGCCCTAGGACAGGGAACACCGGGGAGCTGCTTTTT. It codes for CASPRTGNTGELLF.